The rows below give T cell receptor beta chains drawn from one sample of a study of early T cells in non-severe SARS-CoV-2 infection. MiXCR was run by TCRdb on the 5' RACE reads, yielding one entry per CDR3 protein. The data hold 75,000 to 95,000 distinct CDR3 sequences, with approximately 15% observed a single time. The material was whole blood, obtained at baseline. The receptors were gathered from an adult who was a healthcare worker with PCR-confirmed SARS-CoV-2 infection or an uninfected control (not recorded which). The CDR3 runs from the conserved cysteine through the conserved F or W. D genes are given only for firm matches. Rows give clone size only sometimes, using once, few, many, or a class for an expanded clone.

J | V | size | D | CDR3 | DNA
TRBJ2-1 | TRBV20-1 | . | . | CSAAASDSSYNEQFF | TGCAGTGCTGCGGCTAGCGATAGCTCCTACAATGAGCAGTTCTTC
TRBJ2-6 | TRBV6-4 | few | . | CASSEERLSGANVLTF | TGTGCCAGCAGTGAAGAACGGCTGTCTGGAGCCAACGTCCTGACTTTC
TRBJ2-2 | TRBV11-2 | few | TRBD2 | CAIRTSGPTGELFF | TGTGCCATCAGGACTAGCGGGCCCACCGGGGAGCTGTTTTTT
TRBJ1-1 | TRBV18 | few | TRBD1 | CASSHRDRYTEAFF | TGTGCCAGCTCACACCGGGACAGATACACTGAAGCTTTCTTT
TRBJ1-5 | TRBV2 | . | . | CASSVRENQPQHF | TGTGCCAGCAGTGTCAGGGAAAATCAGCCCCAGCATTTT
TRBJ2-1 | TRBV19 | few | . | CASSIDAFYEQFF | TGTGCCAGTAGTATTGACGCCTTCTATGAGCAGTTCTTC
TRBJ2-3 | TRBV5-1 | . | TRBD1 | CASSVQGANKADTQYF | TGCGCCAGCAGCGTACAGGGGGCTAATAAGGCAGATACGCAGTATTTT
TRBJ1-5 | TRBV28 | . | . | CASSLLAVNQPQHF | TGTGCCAGCAGTTTACTCGCGGTTAATCAGCCCCAGCATTTT
TRBJ2-7 | TRBV28 | many | . | CASKRRRDSLYYEQYF | TGTGCCAGCAAACGACGGCGGGACAGCCTCTACTACGAGCAGTACTTC
TRBJ1-2 | TRBV7-2 | . | . | CASSPDSNYGYTF | TGTGCCAGCAGCCCCGACAGTAACTATGGCTACACCTTC
TRBJ2-5 | TRBV20-1 | . | . | CSASMTGSPTQYF | TGCAGTGCTAGTATGACGGGAAGTCCGACCCAGTACTTC
TRBJ2-1 | TRBV19 | . | TRBD1 | CASTETGRIGEQFF | TGTGCCAGTACTGAGACAGGGAGAATTGGTGAGCAGTTCTTC